Presented here are 31 T cell receptor beta chains from one specimen sequenced in a study of vaccination and CD4 T cells after COVID-19 (dated by TCRdb to 2022 to 2024). These receptors' targets are unknown. The treatment or condition label here, explained by the study, means: approximately nine-day PBMC culture with coronavirus spike peptide pools or control peptides (ViraFEST assay). The library was made by PCR. TCRdb records Illumina iSeq 100 as the sequencer. DNA from cultured CD4+ T cells was subjected to TCR sequencing with the Oncomine TCR Beta short-read assay at the Johns Hopkins FTIC core. Through fastp at Q25 and MiXCR, TCRdb rebuilt clones from the public reads, retaining in-frame beta chains. Under each unique CDR3 protein, matching rows form one entry showing the most common genes and DNA. Recorded for this sample are some 15,000 distinct CDR3 sequences; under 65% of them occurred a single time. Approximately 7.8% of the sample is held by the ten biggest clonotypes.

Sequencing was done on a sample of CD4+ T cells from blood, cultured in vitro. The receptor set was obtained from a human donor who had recovered from COVID-19.

J is TRBJ1-2 and V is TRBV9; 8 nucleotides agree with TRBD1. Germline V gives CDR1 SGDLS, CDR2 YYNGEE. This CDR3 spans 18 amino acids. V shed 0 bases and J 2 bases; nucleotides not matched to a gene: 12. CDR3 sequence: CASSVGAGGETLNYGYTF. As DNA, the CDR3 is TGTGCCAGCAGCGTAGGGGCAGGGGGCGAAACCTTGAACTATGGCTACACCTTC.

This chain connects TRBV7-3 to TRBJ2-6; D not resolved. The CDR3 sequence is 14 residues long. Germline values: CDR1 SGHTA, CDR2 FQGTGA. V lost 5 bases and J lost 5, with 10 bases in between. CDR3 loop: CASSHNSRANVLTF. The CDR3 DNA is TGTGCCAGCAGCCATAACTCACGGGCCAACGTCCTGACTTTC.

CDR3 nucleotides: TGTGCCAGCAGCGCGCACTCGGGGGATGGCTACACCTTC. Amino acid sequence: CASSAHSGDGYTF. The chain is built from TRBV6-1 and TRBJ1-2; maybe TRBD1 (5 bases). V lost 6 bases and J lost 6, with 14 bases in between. The CDR3 runs to 13 residues. Per germline, CDR1 MNHNS and CDR2 SASEGT.

The rearrangement joins TRBV7-9 to TRBJ1-2, with 7 bases matching TRBD1. Germline CDR1 reads SEHNR; CDR2 reads FQNEAQ (reference sequence). The trim removed 5 bases at V and 2 bases at J, leaving 2 bases unmatched. CDR3 length: 13 residues. The CDR3 nucleotides read TGTGCCAGCAGCGCACAGGGGAACTATGGCTACACCTTC. Protein: CASSAQGNYGYTF.

The gene calls are TRBV24-1 and TRBJ1-2; D is unresolved. The CDR3 has 14 amino acids. Trimming removed 1 base from V and 3 bases from J, with 8 bases in between. Germline V gene sequence: CDR1 KGHDR, CDR2 SFDVKD. The CDR3 bases are TGTGCCACCAGTGATTTCGGGGAGGACTATGGCTACACCTTC. Amino acids: CATSDFGEDYGYTF.

This chain connects TRBV18 to TRBJ1-5, with unresolved D. The V gene's germline CDR1 is KGHSH and CDR2 LQKENI. The CDR3 is made up of 14 amino acids. Trimming removed 1 base at V and 0 bases at J, with 4 bases between. The CDR3 reads CASSPQGSNQPQHF. CDR3 nucleotide sequence: TGTGCCAGCTCACCACAGGGTAGCAATCAGCCCCAGCATTTT.

V usage is TRBV28 and J usage is TRBJ1-2; maybe TRBD1 (5 bases). The CDR3 runs 15 residues. Trimming cost V 5 bases and J 3 bases, with 16 bases left between them. CDR1 and CDR2 (germline): MDHEN, SYDVKM. The CDR3 DNA reads as TGTGCCAGCAGTCCTAGAGGGGTGTCGTACTATGGCTACACCTTC. It is translated as CASSPRGVSYYGYTF.

V usage is TRBV6-5 and J usage is TRBJ2-5; D remains unclear. The length of the CDR3 is 16 residues. Trimming pared 2 bases from V and 2 bases from J, leaving 15 bases between. Looked up from germline, CDR1 is MNHEY and CDR2 is SVGAGI. The CDR3 is CASSYERQAPQETQYF. DNA of the CDR3: TGTGCCAGCAGTTACGAACGCCAAGCCCCTCAAGAGACCCAGTACTTC.

The V call is TRBV20-1, the J call TRBJ2-7; 16 bases map to TRBD2. V was pared by 5 bases and J by 5 bases, with 9 bases of the junction left unmatched. Germline V gene lookup returns CDR1 DFQATT and CDR2 SNEGSKA (reference sequence). This CDR3 contains 16 residues. In DNA form, the CDR3 reads TGCAGTGCTCGAGGGACTAGCGGGAGGGCCACAAACGAGCAGTACTTC. It is translated as CSARGTSGRATNEQYF.

As DNA, the CDR3 is TGTGCCAGCAGCCGGCAGGGTGGCACTGAAGCTTTCTTT. This encodes CASSRQGGTEAFF. The chain uses TRBV6-1 and TRBJ1-1; a weak D match, TRBD1 (5 bases). In germline, CDR1 is MNHNS, CDR2 SASEGT. The CDR3 extends over 13 amino acids. V was shortened by 6 bases and J by 4 bases, with 12 bases between the two germline ends.

This clonotype has just one count. The rearrangement links TRBV6-1 to TRBJ2-7, with D maybe TRBD2 (5 bases). Trimming removed 6 bases from V and 4 bases from J, with 10 bases in between. The CDR3 consists of 12 residues. CDR1 and CDR2 from the germline V gene are MNHNS and SASEGT. CDR3 DNA: TGTGCCAGCAGCCGGGAAATTTACGAGCAGTACTTC. As protein: CASSREIYEQYF.

The gene calls are TRBV6-1 and TRBJ2-7; D is unresolved. The CDR3 totals 12 residues. Germline CDR1 MNHNS, CDR2 SASEGT. The V end was cut by 6 bases, the J end by 2 bases, with 8 bases between. CDR3 loop: CASRGTAYEQYF. The CDR3 DNA is TGTGCCAGCAGGGGCACCGCCTACGAGCAGTACTTC.

The chain combines TRBV6-1 with TRBJ1-3; no clear D gene. Germline CDR1 MNHNS, CDR2 SASEGT. Trimming took 8 bases from V and 0 from J, leaving 11 bases between them. The CDR3 consists of 14 residues. The CDR3 spells CASEWTGSGNTIYF. The CDR3 DNA sequence: TGTGCCAGCGAGTGGACCGGCTCTGGAAACACCATATATTTT.

J is TRBJ1-2 and V is TRBV6-1, with D hard to call. The CDR3 length is 16 residues. Germline assignment: CDR1 MNHNS and CDR2 SASEGT. The V end was cut by 3 bases, the J end by 6 bases, with 20 bases between. The CDR3: CASSDKVSGSKDGYTF. CDR3 DNA sequence: TGTGCCAGCAGTGACAAAGTTTCCGGGTCCAAGGATGGCTACACCTTC.

The chain is built from TRBV6-2 or TRBV6-3 and TRBJ2-1; D possibly corresponds to TRBD2 (6 bases). Germline V gene sequence: CDR1 MNHEY, CDR2 SVGEGT. V shed 1 base and J shed 0 bases, with 10 bases lying between them. The CDR3 sequence is 16 residues long. CDR3 bases: TGTGCCAGCAGTTACTTCGGGAGCACCTCCTACAATGAGCAGTTCTTC. Its protein is CASSYFGSTSYNEQFF.

This clonotype is judged medium-sized. CDR3 residues: CAISESGTSGRSGYNEQFF. In DNA, the CDR3 is TGTGCCATCAGTGAGTCCGGGACTAGCGGGAGATCGGGCTACAATGAGCAGTTCTTC. The chain joins TRBV10-3 to TRBJ2-1, with 14 bases lining up with TRBD2. The ends lost 0 bases at V and 3 bases at J; junction bases unmatched: 7. This CDR3 spans 19 amino acids. Germline-derived CDR1 and CDR2 are ENHRY and SYGVKD.

J is TRBJ2-7 and V is TRBV28; 9 bases agree with TRBD2. Trimming took 8 bases from V and 4 from J; bases not matched to a gene: 9. In germline, CDR1 is MDHEN, CDR2 SYDVKM. This CDR3 has 14 residues. CDR3 protein: CASRGGRAVYEQYF. CDR3 DNA sequence: TGTGCCAGCCGGGGCGGGAGGGCCGTGTACGAGCAGTACTTC.

The chain uses TRBV4-1 and TRBJ2-1; a weak D match, TRBD2 (6 bases). The germline V gene has CDR1 MGHRA and CDR2 YSYEKL. The V gene lost 1 base and the J gene lost 0 bases, with 13 bases spanning the gap. This CDR3 spans 17 amino acids. The CDR3: CASSQGRAGSSYNEQFF. CDR3 in DNA: TGCGCCAGCAGCCAAGGGCGCGCGGGAAGCTCCTACAATGAGCAGTTCTTC.

The V gene is TRBV27, the J gene TRBJ1-6; D uncertain. This CDR3 spans 15 amino acids. The V gene lost 0 bases and the J gene lost 7 bases, with 10 bases spanning the gap. Germline V gene sequence: CDR1 MNHEY, CDR2 SMNVEV (reference sequence). The CDR3 loop is CASSLSSGNNSPLHF. The CDR3 nucleotides are TGTGCCAGCAGTTTATCGTCCGGGAACAATTCACCCCTCCACTTT.

This chain joins TRBV19 and TRBJ1-1; D is possibly TRBD1 (5 bases). Deletions cut 0 bases from V and 1 base from J, with 12 bases between. The CDR3 is 16 residues long. The germline V gene encodes CDR1 LNHDA and CDR2 SQIVND (reference sequence). CDR3 DNA: TGTGCCAGTAGTATAGATTCAGGACACCCGAACACTGAAGCTTTCTTT. This sequence encodes CASSIDSGHPNTEAFF.

V usage is TRBV12-3 or TRBV12-4 and J usage is TRBJ1-2; D call uncertain. With 3 bases removed from V and 0 bases from J, the gap between germline ends came to 5 bases. The CDR3 is 13 residues long. The CDR3 sequence is CASSLTANYGYTF. DNA for the CDR3: TGTGCCAGCAGTTTGACCGCTAACTATGGCTACACCTTC.

This clonotype was seen just once. The chain combines TRBV5-5 with TRBJ1-2; possibly TRBD1 for D (5 bases). V lost 2 bases and J lost 5, with 16 bases in between. CDR3 length equals 15 residues. Germline V gene sequence: CDR1 SGHKS, CDR2 YYEKEE (reference sequence). The CDR3 DNA is TGTGCCAGCAGCTTCGGATGGGGGGTCCGGTATGGCTACACCTTC. It translates to CASSFGWGVRYGYTF. Using reference TRBV5-5 and TRBJ1-2 for the parts outside the CDR3, the full variable domain is DAGVTQSPTHLIKTRGQQVTLRCSPISGHKSVSWYQQVLGQGPQFIFQYYEKEERGRGNFPDRFSARQFPNYSSELNVNALLLGDSALYLCASSFGWGVRYGYTFGSGTRLTVV.

This clonotype has just a few counts. This sequence joins TRBV7-2 and TRBJ1-2; 8 bases align to TRBD1. V shed 5 bases and J 5 bases; nucleotides not matched to a gene: 13. The CDR3 runs 16 residues. CDR1 and CDR2 (germline): SGHTA, FQGNSA. The DNA of the CDR3 is TGTGCCAGCAGCCAAGAAATAGGACAGGGCCCTTATGGCTACACCTTC. Translation: CASSQEIGQGPYGYTF.

This clonotype was counted only a few times. This chain uses TRBV6-5 with TRBJ2-5; 9 bases are a match to TRBD2. After removal of 0 bases from V and 7 bases from J, the junction contained 6 bases not matched to a gene. CDR3 length: 15 residues. Germline lookup yields CDR1 MNHEY and CDR2 SVGAGI. The CDR3 spells CASSYSISGSATQYF. The DNA for the CDR3 is TGTGCCAGCAGTTACTCGATTAGCGGGAGTGCGACCCAGTACTTC.

This sequence joins TRBV10-3 and TRBJ2-1, with 8 bases identical to TRBD2. The CDR3 extends over 16 amino acids. Trimming cost V 6 bases and J 3 bases; bases outside gene matches: 10. Germline lookup yields CDR1 ENHRY and CDR2 SYGVKD. The CDR3 loop reads CAISPHGSGNYNEQFF. The CDR3 bases are TGTGCCATCAGCCCTCATGGTAGCGGGAACTACAATGAGCAGTTCTTC.

This clonotype is labeled as large. This sequence joins TRBV6-1 and TRBJ1-1; D possibly corresponds to TRBD1 (5 bases). Germline loops: CDR1 MNHNS, CDR2 SASEGT. This CDR3 is built from 15 residues. Trimming cost V 3 bases and J 4 bases, with 15 bases left between them. The CDR3 sequence: CASSDFVVGGTEAFF. In DNA form, the CDR3 reads TGTGCCAGCAGTGATTTCGTGGTCGGGGGCACTGAAGCTTTCTTT.

The gene calls are TRBV27 and TRBJ1-1, with D possibly matching TRBD1 (5 bases). The CDR3 consists of 14 residues. Germline V gene sequence: CDR1 MNHEY, CDR2 SMNVEV (reference sequence). V was clipped by 1 base and J by 3 bases, with 9 bases between them. This chain's CDR3 is CASSLLGGDTEAFF. The CDR3 coding sequence is TGTGCCAGCAGTTTATTGGGAGGGGACACTGAAGCTTTCTTT.

This sequence joins TRBV5-1 and TRBJ1-2; TRBD1 agrees at 8 bases. In germline, CDR1 is SGHRS, CDR2 YFSETQ. J gave up 6 bases and V 0 bases, and 1 base lay outside the gene matches. CDR3 size: 13 residues. The CDR3 loop is CASSLDRGNGYTF. The CDR3, as DNA: TGCGCCAGCAGCTTGGACAGGGGGAATGGCTACACCTTC.

This clonotype has a single count. The CDR3 DNA reads TGTGCCAGTAGTATATTGGGGGCACTTCGGGATCAGCCCCAGCATTTT. It yields the protein CASSILGALRDQPQHF. This chain joins TRBV19 and TRBJ1-5, with a possible D match to TRBD1 (6 bases). The germline V gene encodes CDR1 LNHDA and CDR2 SQIVND (reference sequence). The CDR3 has 16 amino acids. V lost 2 bases and J 5 bases, leaving 16 bases between the germline ends.

There are a few counts of this clonotype. The chain recombines TRBV20-1 with TRBJ2-4; D may be TRBD2 (7 bases). Germline V gene lookup returns CDR1 DFQATT and CDR2 SNEGSKA (reference sequence). The CDR3 has 15 amino acids. Trimming left V 5 bases short and J 6 bases short, with 20 bases between. In DNA form, the CDR3 reads TGCAGTGCTCCCCGCTCGGGGGGCGCGGGAAACATTCAGTACTTC. Residues: CSAPRSGGAGNIQYF.

A few counts support this clonotype. The J gene is TRBJ1-6, the V gene TRBV6-1; TRBD1 agrees at 7 bases. The CDR3 spans 16 residues. V shed 7 bases and J 10 bases; nucleotides not matched to a gene: 16. The V gene's germline CDR1 is MNHNS and CDR2 SASEGT. CDR3 protein: CASKKRGGSGGSPLHF. In nucleotides, the CDR3 is TGTGCCAGCAAGAAAAGAGGGGGCTCGGGGGGCTCACCCCTCCACTTT.